These 3 T cell receptor beta chains originate from one sample sequenced in a study of T cell responses to AZD1222 COVID-19 vaccine. Assay used: immunoSEQ multiplex PCR; TCRdb lists only in-frame clones, some missing. The repertoire consists of 110,000 to 150,000 clones, with 80% to 90% occurring once and the leading ten covering roughly 3%. The sample consisted of peripheral blood, taken on day 0 of AZD1222 vaccination. The receptors shown here come from an adult in good health.

The chain recombines TRBV6-5 with TRBJ1-1; D is undetermined. The CDR3 runs to 15 residues. Germline assignment: CDR1 MNHEY and CDR2 SVGAGI. Trimming removed 6 bases at V and 1 base at J, with 15 bases between. In DNA, the CDR3 is TGTGCCAGCAGACGAAGAATCGACCCGAACACTGAAGCTTTCTTT. The encoded protein is CASRRRIDPNTEAFF.

The V and J genes are TRBV11-2 and TRBJ2-1; D is uncertain. This CDR3 is 12 amino acids long. The V end was cut by 6 bases, the J end by 9 bases, with 12 bases between. The germline V gene has CDR1 SGHAT and CDR2 FQNNGV. CDR3 residues: CASRSTTLEQFF. As DNA, the CDR3 is TGTGCCAGCAGGTCTACTACCCTTGAGCAGTTCTTC.

CDR3 protein: CASSSKMNTEAFF. The CDR3 DNA reads TGTGCCAGCAGTTCCAAGATGAACACTGAAGCTTTCTTT. The rearrangement uses TRBV28 and TRBJ1-1; D gene ambiguous. V lost 4 bases to trimming and J lost 0 bases, with 6 bases between them. Per the germline V gene, CDR1 is MDHEN and CDR2 is SYDVKM. This CDR3 is built from 13 residues.